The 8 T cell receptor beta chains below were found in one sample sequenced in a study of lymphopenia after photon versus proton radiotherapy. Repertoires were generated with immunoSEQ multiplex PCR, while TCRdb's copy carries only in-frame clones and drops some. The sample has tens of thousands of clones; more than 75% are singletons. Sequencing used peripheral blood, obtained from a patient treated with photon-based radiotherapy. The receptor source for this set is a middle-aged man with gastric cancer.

The DNA of the CDR3 is TGTGCCAGCAGCCCCCAAGGTCTTAGCAATCAGCCCCAGCATTTT. The encoded protein is CASSPQGLSNQPQHF. The chain combines TRBV9 with TRBJ1-5, with D uncertain. This CDR3 contains 15 residues. The V gene lost 4 bases and the J gene lost 0 bases, with 11 bases spanning the gap. Germline CDR1 is SGDLS and CDR2 is YYNGEE.

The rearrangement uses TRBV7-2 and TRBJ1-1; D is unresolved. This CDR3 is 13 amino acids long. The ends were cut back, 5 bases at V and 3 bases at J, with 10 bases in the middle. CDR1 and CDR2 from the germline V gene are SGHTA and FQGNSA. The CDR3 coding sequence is TGTGCCAGCAGCCTCGTTAGGGACACTGAAGCTTTCTTT. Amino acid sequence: CASSLVRDTEAFF.

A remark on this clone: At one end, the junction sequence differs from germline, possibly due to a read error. Written as DNA, the CDR3 is TGTGCTAGCAGCTACGGGGCCCAAGAGACCCAGTACTTC. Its translation: CASSYGAQETQYF. The chain couples TRBV7-7 to TRBJ2-5; D assignment may be TRBD1 or TRBD2 (5 bases each). Germline assignment: CDR1 SSHAT and CDR2 FNYEAQ (reference sequence). This CDR3 is 13 amino acids long.

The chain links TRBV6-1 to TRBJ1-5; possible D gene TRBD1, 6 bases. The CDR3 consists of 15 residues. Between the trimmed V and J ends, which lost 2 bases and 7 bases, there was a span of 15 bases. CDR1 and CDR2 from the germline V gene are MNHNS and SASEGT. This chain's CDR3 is CASSELRGPGQPQHF. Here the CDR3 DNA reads TGTGCCAGCAGTGAATTGCGGGGGCCAGGGCAGCCCCAGCATTTT.

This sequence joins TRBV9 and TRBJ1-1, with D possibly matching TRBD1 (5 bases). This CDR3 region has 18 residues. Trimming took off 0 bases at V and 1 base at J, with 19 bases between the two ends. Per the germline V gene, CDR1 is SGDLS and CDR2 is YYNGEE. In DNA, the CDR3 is TGTGCCAGCAGCGTAGGTCCGCTGTTAGGGCAGGGGAACACTGAAGCTTTCTTT. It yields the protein CASSVGPLLGQGNTEAFF.

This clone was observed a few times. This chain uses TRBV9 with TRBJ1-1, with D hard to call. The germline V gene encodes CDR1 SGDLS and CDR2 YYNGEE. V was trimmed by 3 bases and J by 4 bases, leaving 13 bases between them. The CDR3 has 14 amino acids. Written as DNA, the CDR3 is TGTGCCAGCAGCGGCGGAGCCTTGGGCACTGAAGCTTTCTTT. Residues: CASSGGALGTEAFF.

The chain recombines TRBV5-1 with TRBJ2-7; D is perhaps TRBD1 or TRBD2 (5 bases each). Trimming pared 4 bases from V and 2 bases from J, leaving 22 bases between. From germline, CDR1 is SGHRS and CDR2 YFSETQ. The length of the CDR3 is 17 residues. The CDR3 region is CASSPRVPGTETYEQYF. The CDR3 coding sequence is TGCGCCAGCAGCCCGCGGGTCCCTGGGACGGAAACCTACGAGCAGTACTTC.

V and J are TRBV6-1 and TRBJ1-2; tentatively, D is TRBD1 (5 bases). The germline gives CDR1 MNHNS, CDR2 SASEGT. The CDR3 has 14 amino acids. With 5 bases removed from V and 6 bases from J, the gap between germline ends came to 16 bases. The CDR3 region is CASSKQARDDGYTF. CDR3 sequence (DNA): TGTGCCAGCAGTAAACAAGCCAGGGACGATGGCTACACCTTC.